This T cell receptor beta chain was documented in a study of CD8 T cells in Susac syndrome. Negative magnetic isolation gave CD8+ and CD4+ cells; FACS enriched CD8+ TEMRA. RNA amounts of roughly 0.45 to 1 ug underwent reverse transcription with random hexamers. Amplification of TCR beta CDR3 used immunoSEQ multiplex PCR across 54 Vbeta and 13 Jbeta. TCRdb independently ran MiXCR on the immunoSEQ multiplex PCR reads; one entry per CDR3 protein. The sample has around 190,000 distinct CDR3 sequences, about 95% seen once; the top ten hold 0.085% to 0.13%. The CDR3 covers 14 residues. From germline, CDR1 is GTSNPN and CDR2 SVGIG (reference sequence). V was clipped by 0 bases and J by 2 bases, with 8 bases between them.

This receptor was identified in a human donor in good health. Source material: CD4+ T cells from PBMCs. The genes are TRBV30 and TRBJ1-5; D is unresolved. The CDR3 is CAWSVGGRNQPQHF. Written as DNA, the CDR3 is TGTGCCTGGAGTGTTGGAGGGCGCAATCAGCCCCAGCATTTT. The entire variable domain, with the rest obtained from reference TRBV30 and TRBJ1-5, is as follows: SQTIHQWPATLVQPVGSPLSLECTVEGTSNPNLYWYRQAAGRGLQLLFYSVGIGQISSEVPQNLSASRPQDRQFILSSKKLLLSDSGFYLCAWSVGGRNQPQHFGDGTRLSIL.